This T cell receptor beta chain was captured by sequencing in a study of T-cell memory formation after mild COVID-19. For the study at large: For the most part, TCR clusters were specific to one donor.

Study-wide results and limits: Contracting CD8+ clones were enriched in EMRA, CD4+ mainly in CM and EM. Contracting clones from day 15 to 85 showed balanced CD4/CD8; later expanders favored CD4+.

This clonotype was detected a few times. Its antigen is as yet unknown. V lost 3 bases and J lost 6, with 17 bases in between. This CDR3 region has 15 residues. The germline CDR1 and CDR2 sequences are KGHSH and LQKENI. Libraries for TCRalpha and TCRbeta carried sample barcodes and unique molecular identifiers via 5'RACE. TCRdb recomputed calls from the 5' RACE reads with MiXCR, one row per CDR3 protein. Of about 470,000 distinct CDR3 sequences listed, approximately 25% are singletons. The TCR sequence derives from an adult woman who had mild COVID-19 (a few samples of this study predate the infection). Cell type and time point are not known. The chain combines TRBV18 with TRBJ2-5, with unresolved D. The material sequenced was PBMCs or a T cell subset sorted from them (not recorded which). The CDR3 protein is CASSPANRGDQTQYF. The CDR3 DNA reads TGTGCCAGCTCACCTGCTAACCGAGGTGATCAGACCCAGTACTTC.